The 29 T cell receptor beta chains listed next were all sequenced from one sample in a study of CD8+ T cells in alopecia areata. TCR sequencing used cDNA made by reverse transcription of extracted RNA. TCRdb's table, derived via immunoSEQ multiplex PCR, lists solely in-frame clones and lacks some. The sample shows hundreds of thousands of clones, 50% to 60% of them seen only once. The sample was CD4+ T cells sorted from blood, taken at week 0. The receptor set was obtained from a human donor with alopecia areata.

This sequence joins TRBV6-1 and TRBJ1-4, with D perhaps TRBD1 (6 bases). The V gene's germline CDR1 is MNHNS and CDR2 SASEGT. With 3 bases removed from V and 0 bases from J, the gap between germline ends came to 14 bases. There are 17 residues in the CDR3. The CDR3 DNA follows: TGTGCCAGCAGTGAGACCCAGGGGTGGGCAACTAATGAAAAACTGTTTTTT. Amino acids: CASSETQGWATNEKLFF.

The chain is built from TRBV19 and TRBJ1-5; 9 nucleotides line up with TRBD1. Germline CDR1 reads LNHDA; CDR2 reads SQIVND (reference sequence). This CDR3 contains 15 residues. With 1 base clipped from V and 13 bases from J, the junction kept 11 bases outside the gene matches. Written as DNA, the CDR3 is TGTGCCAGTAGTATAGCTGGACAGGGGATTGGAGGACAGCATTTT. It translates to CASSIAGQGIGGQHF.

The chain joins TRBV4-1 to TRBJ2-2, with TRBD1 as a possible D gene (5 bases). CDR1 and CDR2 from the germline V gene are MGHRA and YSYEKL. V was pared by 1 base and J by 1 base, with 10 bases between. The CDR3 sequence is 16 residues long. The CDR3 coding sequence is TGCGCCAGCAGCCAAGTTGGCAGGGTGAACACCGGGGAGCTGTTTTTT. It translates to CASSQVGRVNTGELFF.

The genes are TRBV6-4 and TRBJ2-1; D possibly corresponds to TRBD1 (5 bases). Trimming took 2 bases from V and 15 from J, leaving 20 bases between them. The CDR3 is made up of 14 amino acids. From germline, CDR1 is MRHNA and CDR2 SNTAGT. The CDR3 spells CASSDTHGASRPFF. CDR3 nucleotides: TGTGCCAGCAGTGACACCCATGGGGCCTCCCGCCCGTTCTTC.

This clone was detected a few times. This chain joins TRBV4-1 and TRBJ2-6; 7 positions match TRBD1. V lost 3 bases to trimming and J lost 10 bases; unmatched junction nucleotides: 9. The CDR3 is 15 amino acids. Germline CDR1 MGHRA, CDR2 YSYEKL. This CDR3 is CASSHPRDSVNVLTF. Here the CDR3 DNA reads TGCGCCAGCAGCCATCCCCGGGACAGCGTGAACGTCCTGACTTTC.

V gene TRBV5-1 combines with J gene TRBJ2-1, with 9 nucleotides matching TRBD1. The CDR3 has 15 amino acids. Germline V gene lookup returns CDR1 SGHRS and CDR2 YFSETQ. With V trimmed by 2 bases and J by 3 bases, 3 bases remained unmatched. CDR3 sequence: CASSLPGQGYNEQFF. Written as DNA, the CDR3 is TGCGCCAGCAGCTTACCGGGACAGGGCTACAATGAGCAGTTCTTC. The variable domain in full, with the rest retrieved from reference TRBV5-1 and TRBJ2-1, is KAGVTQTPRYLIKTRGQQVTLSCSPISGHRSVSWYQQTPGQGLQFLFEYFSETQRNKGNFPGRFSGRQFSNSRSEMNVSTLELGDSALYLCASSLPGQGYNEQFFGPGTRLTVL.

In this sample, this clone turned up once. In nucleotides, the CDR3 is TGCGCCAGCAGCCTCTCACTAGCGGGAGTTGGTGGGGGGCAAGAGACCCAGTACTTC. This sequence encodes CASSLSLAGVGGGQETQYF. The rearrangement uses TRBV4-1 and TRBJ2-5; 11 bases map to TRBD2. The CDR3 has 19 amino acids. Trimming at V came to 4 bases and at J to 2 bases, leaving 15 bases not matched to a gene. The V gene's germline CDR1 is MGHRA and CDR2 YSYEKL.

This clone has only one observation. The V gene is TRBV5-1, the J gene TRBJ2-1, with D hard to call. V lost 4 bases to trimming and J lost 3 bases, with 11 bases between them. The CDR3 consists of 14 residues. Germline CDR1 is SGHRS and CDR2 is YFSETQ. The CDR3, as DNA: TGCGCCAGCAGCCCCGGACGCAGCTACAATGAGCAGTTCTTC. Protein: CASSPGRSYNEQFF.

V and J are TRBV6-1 and TRBJ2-1, with 8 nucleotides matching TRBD2. After removal of 6 bases from V and 0 bases from J, the junction contained 4 bases not matched to a gene. CDR1 and CDR2 from the germline V gene are MNHNS and SASEGT. This CDR3 region has 15 residues. Here the CDR3 reads CASSRGLVSYNEQFF. CDR3 sequence (DNA): TGTGCCAGCAGCAGGGGACTAGTCTCCTACAATGAGCAGTTCTTC.

V usage is TRBV6-6 and J usage is TRBJ2-4, with D tentatively TRBD1 (6 bases). V was pared by 6 bases and J by 0 bases, with 15 bases between. The CDR3 totals 16 residues. Looked up from germline, CDR1 is MNHNY and CDR2 is SVGAGI (reference sequence). The CDR3, as DNA: TGTGCCAGCAGCAAGGGAGCACAGGGAGCCAAAAACATTCAGTACTTC. Amino acid sequence: CASSKGAQGAKNIQYF.

The chain combines TRBV4-1 with TRBJ2-3; 10 bases line up with TRBD2. This CDR3 region has 16 residues. CDR1 MGHRA and CDR2 YSYEKL come from the germline V gene. The ends lost 1 base at V and 4 bases at J; junction bases unmatched: 5. For the CDR3, the DNA is TGCGCCAGCAGCCAAGTCCCAGCGGGAGGGCCAGATACGCAGTATTTT. Protein: CASSQVPAGGPDTQYF.

About this clone itself: Other DNA sequences from this sample encode an identical CDR3 as well. The genes are TRBV30 and TRBJ2-7, with D possibly being TRBD2 (6 bases). This CDR3 region has 13 residues. Trimming left V 2 bases short and J 5 bases short, with 13 bases between. CDR1 GTSNPN and CDR2 SVGIG come from the germline V gene (reference sequence). CDR3 nucleotide sequence: TGTGCCTGGAGTTGGGGGGTTAATAACGAGCAGTACTTC. Its translation is CAWSWGVNNEQYF.

This clone was counted between two and nine times. The chain combines TRBV5-1 with TRBJ2-1, with D perhaps assigned TRBD1 or TRBD2 (5 bases each). CDR3 length: 12 amino acids. The V end was cut by 9 bases, the J end by 4 bases, with 11 bases between. Germline lookup yields CDR1 SGHRS and CDR2 YFSETQ. DNA for the CDR3: TGCGCCACCGGGGCCTTTTACAATGAGCAGTTCTTC. The encoded protein is CATGAFYNEQFF.

This clone was detected a few times. The rearrangement uses TRBV7-2 and TRBJ1-4; the match to TRBD1 covers 8 bases. The V segment lost 5 bases and the J segment 4 bases; nucleotides outside the gene matches: 12. Germline V gene sequence: CDR1 SGHTA, CDR2 FQGNSA. This CDR3 spans 17 amino acids. DNA for the CDR3: TGTGCCAGCAGCGGCCGATGGCAGGGGGCCCTTAATGAAAAACTGTTTTTT. This encodes CASSGRWQGALNEKLFF.

There are a few counts of this clone. The chain employs TRBV6-5 and TRBJ1-1; a weak D match, TRBD1 (5 bases). The CDR3 contains 13 residues. Looked up from germline, CDR1 is MNHEY and CDR2 is SVGAGI. V was shortened by 6 bases and J by 6 bases, with 14 bases between the two germline ends. CDR3 DNA sequence: TGTGCCAGCAGCCCCAGGGAGAGAGCTGAAGCTTTCTTT. It translates to CASSPRERAEAFF.

The chain joins TRBV6-5 to TRBJ1-2; 11 bases line up with TRBD1. Germline V gives CDR1 MNHEY, CDR2 SVGAGI. CDR3 size: 16 residues. With 4 bases clipped from V and 4 bases from J, the junction kept 8 bases outside the gene matches. The CDR3 loop reads CASSLASGTGGYGYTF. CDR3 in DNA: TGTGCCAGCAGTTTAGCCTCCGGGACAGGGGGCTATGGCTACACCTTC.

The chain couples TRBV30 to TRBJ1-3; D call uncertain. The CDR3 extends over 14 amino acids. In germline, CDR1 is GTSNPN, CDR2 SVGIG (reference sequence). V was shortened by 2 bases and J by 2 bases, with 10 bases between the two germline ends. In DNA form, the CDR3 reads TGTGCCTGGAGTCCCTTTGCTACTGGAAACACCATATATTTT. Amino acid sequence: CAWSPFATGNTIYF. The full variable domain, with the rest looked up from reference TRBV30 and TRBJ1-3, is SQTIHQWPATLVQPVGSPLSLECTVEGTSNPNLYWYRQAAGRGLQLLFYSVGIGQISSEVPQNLSASRPQDRQFILSSKKLLLSDSGFYLCAWSPFATGNTIYFGEGSWLTVV.

A few counts support this clone. The chain has TRBV29-1 and TRBJ2-1; 10 bases map to TRBD1. The V and J ends lost 6 bases and 8 bases, in that order; junction bases with no gene match: 13. This CDR3 has 15 residues. Germline-derived CDR1 and CDR2 are SQVTM and ANQGSEA. The CDR3 reads CSVRRGTGDFDEQFF. The CDR3 coding sequence is TGCAGCGTCCGCAGGGGGACAGGGGATTTCGATGAGCAGTTCTTC.

This clone was counted only a few times. This chain joins TRBV19 and TRBJ2-2, with 9 bases aligning to TRBD2. V lost 8 bases and J lost 3; bases outside the gene matches: 7. This CDR3 has 15 amino acids. Germline CDR1 reads LNHDA; CDR2 reads SQIVND (reference sequence). Written as DNA, the CDR3 is TGTGCCAGTTCCAGGCGGGAGGGCTACACCGGGGAGCTGTTTTTT. Translated: CASSRREGYTGELFF.

The rearrangement joins TRBV7-9 to TRBJ1-4; TRBD1 matches at 8 bases. The germline V gene has CDR1 SEHNR and CDR2 FQNEAQ (reference sequence). The CDR3 covers 14 residues. The V segment lost 3 bases and the J segment 5 bases; nucleotides outside the gene matches: 2. In nucleotides, the CDR3 is TGTGCCAGCAGCTTTGCAGGGGGCAATGAAAAACTGTTTTTT. Protein sequence: CASSFAGGNEKLFF.

The J gene is TRBJ2-1, the V gene TRBV6-5; the D gene is possibly TRBD2 (6 bases). This CDR3 comprises 15 residues. The germline gives CDR1 MNHEY, CDR2 SVGAGI. V lost 6 bases and J lost 7, with 19 bases in between. CDR3 protein: CASRSAGPELNEQFF. In DNA, the CDR3 is TGTGCCAGCAGATCCGCGGGACCGGAGTTGAATGAGCAGTTCTTC.

CDR3 residues: CASSSFLMNTEAFF. CDR3 nucleotide sequence: TGTGCCAGCAGTTCATTCCTTATGAACACTGAAGCTTTCTTT. This chain joins TRBV27 and TRBJ1-1; D unclear. Germline CDR1 and CDR2: MNHEY and SMNVEV (reference sequence). V lost 4 bases to trimming and J lost 0 bases, with 9 bases between them. The CDR3 has 14 residues.

This clone was counted between two and nine times. CDR3 in amino acids: CAWRRGGPPDTQYF. In DNA, the CDR3 is TGTGCCTGGAGACGGGGGGGACCCCCAGATACGCAGTATTTT. This chain joins TRBV30 and TRBJ2-3; TRBD2 agrees at 8 bases. Germline V CDR1 and CDR2: GTSNPN, SVGIG (reference sequence). The CDR3 loop spans 14 amino acids. The V and J ends lost 3 bases and 4 bases, in that order; junction bases with no gene match: 6.

The V and J genes are TRBV6-1 and TRBJ1-2; D is unresolved. The V end lost 3 bases, the J end lost 1 base, and 15 bases lay between the germline ends. Germline V gives CDR1 MNHNS, CDR2 SASEGT. The length of the CDR3 is 16 residues. The CDR3 region has the DNA TGTGCCAGCAGTGAGCAAATGGGTGAAATTAACTATGGCTACACCTTC. The encoded protein is CASSEQMGEINYGYTF.

The V and J genes are TRBV29-1 and TRBJ1-1; the match to TRBD1 covers 10 bases. The CDR3 has 14 amino acids. J gave up 6 bases and V 7 bases, and 11 bases lay outside the gene matches. CDR1 and CDR2 (germline): SQVTM, ANQGSEA. In DNA, the CDR3 is TGCAGCGGGGGGACAGGGGCCACCATCTCTGAAGCTTTCTTT. The encoded protein is CSGGTGATISEAFF. Drawing the rest from reference TRBV29-1 and TRBJ1-1, the complete variable domain is SAVISQKPSRDICQRGTSLTIQCQVDSQVTMMFWYRQQPGQSLTLIATANQGSEATYESGFVIDKFPISRPNLTFSTLTVSNMSPEDSSIYLCSGGTGATISEAFFGQGTRLTVV.

This clone was detected only a few times. V gene TRBV6-5 combines with J gene TRBJ1-3; tentatively, D is TRBD1 (5 bases). The CDR3 loop spans 14 amino acids. Germline values: CDR1 MNHEY, CDR2 SVGAGI. V lost 6 bases and J 0 bases, leaving 9 bases between the germline ends. The CDR3 DNA follows: TGTGCCAGCAGGATAGACAGCTCTGGAAACACCATATATTTT. Its translation is CASRIDSSGNTIYF.

This chain uses TRBV9 with TRBJ1-1, with D possibly being TRBD1 (6 bases). The germline CDR1 and CDR2 sequences are SGDLS and YYNGEE. The CDR3 is 16 amino acids. Trimming removed 2 bases from V and 0 bases from J, with 14 bases in between. The CDR3 coding sequence is TGTGCCAGCAGCGTCGGGCAGGGGATTGTGAACACTGAAGCTTTCTTT. Protein: CASSVGQGIVNTEAFF.

The chain couples TRBV5-1 to TRBJ2-1, with D possibly TRBD2 on 6 matching bases. Germline loops: CDR1 SGHRS, CDR2 YFSETQ. V shed 3 bases and J shed 7 bases, with 14 bases lying between them. The CDR3 has 14 residues. CDR3 residues: CASSSRGDGNEQFF. The CDR3 DNA follows: TGCGCCAGCAGCTCGCGGGGAGACGGGAATGAGCAGTTCTTC.

This chain joins TRBV9 and TRBJ2-7, with 11 bases fitting TRBD2. This CDR3 has 15 residues. The V gene's germline CDR1 is SGDLS and CDR2 YYNGEE. Trimming took 3 bases from V and 2 from J; bases not matched to a gene: 4. The CDR3 DNA follows: TGTGCCAGCAGCGCCGGGACTAGCGGAACCTACGAGCAGTACTTC. As protein: CASSAGTSGTYEQYF.